This T cell receptor beta chain was retrieved from a study of blood T cell repertoires in COVID-19. Overall study: Donors in the United States, Italy and Spain gave samples during acute or convalescent COVID-19. T cells, B-cell-depleted T cells, or PBMCs provided the cDNA or gDNA that served as material.

As handled by the study authors: Quantification of nucleated cells was approximated via reference gene primer amplification. The data were produced by immunoSEQ multiplex PCR, yet TCRdb's version contains in-frame clones alone and is incomplete. V and J calls and clone size are copied from that table; D and trimming were computed from the DNA. Here the sample spans 200,000 to 250,000 clones, around 90% being singletons. The TCR was taken from a man aged 18 to 30 with active or convalescent COVID-19. Sequences were obtained from peripheral blood.

CDR3 sequence reads: CATLPRASGSADTQYF. In DNA form, the CDR3 reads TGTGCCACCCTCCCCCGAGCTAGCGGGAGCGCAGATACGCAGTATTTT. V is TRBV27 and J is TRBJ2-3; the match to TRBD2 covers 10 bases. Germline V gives CDR1 MNHEY, CDR2 SMNVEV (reference sequence). CDR3 size: 16 residues. V lost 10 bases, J lost 4 bases, and 14 bases stayed unmatched.